Listed here are 14 T cell receptor beta chains from one sample, sequenced in a study of cytomegalovirus exposure and HLA in healthy donors. TCRdb keeps only in-frame clones here, not all; method: immunoSEQ multiplex PCR. Of some 86,000 clones in the sample, 80% to 95% were seen once. The source material was PBMCs. These receptors originate from a woman aged 30 to 39 in good health and CMV-seronegative.

In nucleotides, the CDR3 is TGTGCCAGTAGTATTGGGGGGACAGGGTGGGTTCAGCCCCAGCATTTT. Its translation: CASSIGGTGWVQPQHF. The chain combines TRBV19 with TRBJ1-5; 9 nucleotides line up with TRBD1. Trimming removed 3 bases from V and 6 bases from J; junction bases left unmatched: 9. CDR3 length: 16 amino acids. CDR1 is LNHDA, CDR2 SQIVND, per germline (reference sequence).

In this sample, this clone turned up once. The rearrangement uses TRBV29-1 and TRBJ1-4; 10 bases fit TRBD1. Germline CDR1 is SQVTM and CDR2 is ANQGSEA. The CDR3 is made up of 15 amino acids. V trimming: 3 bases; J trimming: 6 bases; junction bases outside the gene matches: 7. CDR3 region: CSVDLRDRGYEKLFF. The DNA for the CDR3 is TGCAGCGTTGACCTACGGGACAGGGGTTATGAAAAACTGTTTTTT.

V is TRBV18 and J is TRBJ2-7; TRBD1 matches at 9 bases. Unmatched junction bases numbered 6, after V lost 3 bases and J lost 0 bases. Germline CDR1 and CDR2: KGHSH and LQKENI. This CDR3 is built from 16 residues. The CDR3 coding sequence is TGTGCCAGCTCACCGGACAGGGGACTTTTCTCCTACGAGCAGTACTTC. Amino acids: CASSPDRGLFSYEQYF.

The chain employs TRBV6-1 and TRBJ1-2; TRBD1 might be the D (5 bases). From germline, CDR1 is MNHNS and CDR2 SASEGT. The CDR3 loop spans 15 amino acids. V dropped 2 bases and J dropped 4 bases, with 14 bases sitting between them. The CDR3, as DNA: TGTGCCAGCAGTGAAAGCGGGGACGGAGCCTATGGCTACACCTTC. Translation: CASSESGDGAYGYTF.

This clone was found a few times. The chain is built from TRBV7-2 and TRBJ2-1, with 7 bases lining up with TRBD1. The germline gives CDR1 SGHTA, CDR2 FQGNSA. The CDR3 covers 13 residues. Trimming at V came to 5 bases and at J to 6 bases, leaving 4 bases not matched to a gene. This CDR3 is CASSIDRVNEQFF. CDR3 sequence (DNA): TGTGCCAGCAGCATAGACAGGGTCAATGAGCAGTTCTTC. The full variable domain, in which reference TRBV7-2 and TRBJ2-1 provide the parts outside the CDR3, is GAGVSQSPSNKVTEKGKDVELRCDPISGHTALYWYRQSLGQGLEFLIYFQGNSAPDKSGLPSDRFSAERTGGSVSTLTIQRTQQEDSAVYLCASSIDRVNEQFFGPGTRLTVL.

V usage is TRBV9 and J usage is TRBJ2-2; D is perhaps TRBD2 (5 bases). V lost 0 bases and J 5 bases, leaving 8 bases between the germline ends. The CDR3 has 14 residues. Looked up from germline, CDR1 is SGDLS and CDR2 is YYNGEE. DNA of the CDR3: TGTGCCAGCAGCGTAGTGCCGGGAACCGGGGAGCTGTTTTTT. It yields the protein CASSVVPGTGELFF.

This clone is a singleton in its sample. J is TRBJ1-1 and V is TRBV5-1; tentative D call: TRBD1 (5 bases). The length of the CDR3 is 17 residues. Per the germline V gene, CDR1 is SGHRS and CDR2 is YFSETQ. V was trimmed by 0 bases and J by 5 bases, leaving 20 bases between them. CDR3 DNA: TGCGCCAGCAGCTTGGAGAGAGGAGGGGCAGTCGGAACTGAAGCTTTCTTT. Protein: CASSLERGGAVGTEAFF.

The chain recombines TRBV21-1 with TRBJ2-1; TRBD2 is the table's D call, not checked against the DNA. TRBV21-1 is annotated as a pseudogene. The CDR3 has 20 residues. CDR3 loop: CASSKGLGGTSGADLNEQFF. The CDR3 coding sequence is TGTGCCAGCAGCAAAGGACTCGGTGGGACTAGCGGGGCTGACCTCAATGAGCAGTTCTTC.

This chain uses TRBV7-2 with TRBJ2-5; 11 bases are shared with TRBD2. The V gene's germline CDR1 is SGHTA and CDR2 FQGNSA. The CDR3 is made up of 16 amino acids. V lost 3 bases to trimming and J lost 2 bases; unmatched junction nucleotides: 5. CDR3 amino acids: CASSLFPSGGQETQYF. DNA of the CDR3: TGTGCCAGCAGCTTGTTCCCTAGCGGGGGGCAAGAGACCCAGTACTTC.

The gene calls are TRBV5-4 and TRBJ1-2, with D maybe TRBD1 (6 bases). Between the trimmed V and J ends, which lost 1 base and 8 bases, there was a span of 15 bases. Per germline, CDR1 SGHNT and CDR2 YYREEE (reference sequence). This CDR3 is built from 14 residues. The CDR3 is CASSLPLAGEGYTF. CDR3 bases: TGTGCCAGCAGCTTGCCCTTAGCAGGGGAAGGCTACACCTTC.

The CDR3 loop reads CASSGGAGHYSNQPQHF. CDR3 nucleotides: TGTGCCAGCAGTGGGGGGGCGGGCCATTATAGCAATCAGCCCCAGCATTTT. V and J are TRBV28 and TRBJ1-5; perhaps TRBD1 as D (6 bases). V lost 5 bases and J 0 bases, leaving 17 bases between the germline ends. Germline V gene sequence: CDR1 MDHEN, CDR2 SYDVKM. This CDR3 contains 17 residues.

The chain combines TRBV25-1 with TRBJ2-7; TRBD1 matches at 8 bases. CDR1 and CDR2 from the germline V gene are MGHDK and SYGVNS. J lost 5 bases, V lost 5 bases, and 14 bases had no gene match. There are 16 residues in the CDR3. Here the CDR3 reads CASSSRTGQGEDEQYF. The DNA of the CDR3 is TGTGCCAGCAGTTCGAGGACCGGACAGGGAGAGGACGAGCAGTACTTC.

This clone has just one count. This sequence joins TRBV5-1 and TRBJ2-3, with D perhaps matching TRBD2 (5 bases). V lost 3 bases to trimming and J lost 1 base, with 9 bases between them. The CDR3 runs to 14 residues. The V gene's germline CDR1 is SGHRS and CDR2 YFSETQ. The CDR3 region has the DNA TGCGCCAGCAGCTCGCAACTAGGCACAGATACGCAGTATTTT. Encoded protein: CASSSQLGTDTQYF. The full variable domain, rest sourced from reference TRBV5-1 and TRBJ2-3, is KAGVTQTPRYLIKTRGQQVTLSCSPISGHRSVSWYQQTPGQGLQFLFEYFSETQRNKGNFPGRFSGRQFSNSRSEMNVSTLELGDSALYLCASSSQLGTDTQYFGPGTRLTVL.

The gene calls are TRBV7-9 and TRBJ2-5; 7 nucleotides agree with TRBD2. The CDR3 covers 14 residues. Germline CDR1 reads SEHNR; CDR2 reads FQNEAQ (reference sequence). The trim removed 5 bases at V and 2 bases at J, leaving 5 bases unmatched. The CDR3 protein is CASSAGGIQETQYF. In DNA, the CDR3 is TGTGCCAGCAGCGCCGGGGGGATACAAGAGACCCAGTACTTC.